The sample holds one count of the clone carrying this TCR beta chain. Its target is not known. This specimen belongs to a study of T cell responses to AZD1222 COVID-19 vaccine. In the study overall: Second doses were pooled across both intervals (about 4 or about 12 weeks).

The repertoire was sequenced with immunoSEQ multiplex PCR; TCRdb's copy has only in-frame clones and lacks some. The data contain approximately 190,000 clones, 80% to 95% of them singletons. Overall study findings and caveats: The donor cohort was predominantly white British with a female majority, and clonal diversity may have been underestimated. Nearly half of the spike-specific TCRs reportedly recognize variant regions that carry no mutations.

Germline V lookup: CDR1 SGHVS, CDR2 FNYEAQ. The CDR3 runs 16 residues. After removal of 0 bases from V and 2 bases from J, the junction contained 7 bases not matched to a gene. Sequences were derived from peripheral blood, sampled on day 0 of AZD1222 vaccination. This chain uses TRBV7-6 with TRBJ2-7; 7 positions match TRBD1. The origin of this receptor is an adult in good health. CDR3 amino acids: CASSLASGGETYEQYF. The CDR3, as DNA: TGTGCCAGCAGCTTAGCGTCAGGGGGTGAAACCTACGAGCAGTACTTC.